The present TCR beta chain was sequenced within a study of OX40 agonist ivuxolimab in advanced cancers. The CDR3 has 13 residues. Germline V gene data show CDR1 as MDHEN and CDR2 as SYDVKM. Trimming took off 2 bases at V and 8 bases at J, with 12 bases between the two ends. Study-wide points: CD4+ and CD8+ blood T cells expanded clonally by week 6 at 0.1 to 3.0 mg/kg. In the expanded peripheral T cells, antigen specificity was never determined.

Generated by immunoSEQ multiplex PCR, the TCRdb table keeps only in-frame clones and is missing some. The sample shows 130,000 or so clones, just over 90% of them seen only once. Patients were ruled out by autoimmune disease history or systemic immunosuppression. Points on this clone: Its target is unknown.

The TCR comes from an adult with an advanced solid tumor such as melanoma, head and neck, liver or kidney cancer. This chain connects TRBV28 to TRBJ1-2; the D is unclear. The material was CD4+ or CD8+ T cells sorted from blood, obtained in a trial of the OX40 agonist ivuxolimab. The CDR3 DNA reads as TGTGCCAGCAGTTTAGGGCAGTCGGGCGGCTACACCTTC. It codes for CASSLGQSGGYTF.